A selection of T cell receptor beta chains follows, all from one sample in a study of shared clonotypes between healthy human individuals. Libraries were prepared by immunoSEQ multiplex PCR; TCRdb keeps only in-frame clonotypes and omits some of them. The sample lists about 960,000 clones; about three quarters were seen once. The sequencing input was memory CD4+ T cells sorted from blood. These receptors all come from a man between 18 and 35 years old in good health. Each CDR3 is given with its conserved first and last residue. The D gene is left open where the match is weak.

length: 15
J: TRBJ2-5
V: TRBV6-1
D: NA
CDR3: CASGRAGHLGETQYF

length: 14
J: TRBJ1-6
V: TRBV7-9
D: NA
CDR3: CASSFTNYNSPLHF

length: 19
J: TRBJ2-6
V: TRBV4-2
D: TRBD1
CDR3: CASSQEAQGASSGANVLTF

length: 15
J: TRBJ2-7
V: TRBV10-1
D: NA
CDR3: CATPTPTRDSYEQYF

length: 12
J: TRBJ1-4
V: TRBV2
D: NA
CDR3: CASSERWEKLFF

length: 13
J: TRBJ1-5
V: TRBV4-1
D: NA
CDR3: CASSLSRNQPQHF

length: 13
J: TRBJ1-2
V: TRBV19
D: NA
CDR3: CASRPPGPYGYTF

length: 16
J: TRBJ1-5
V: TRBV18
D: TRBD1
CDR3: CASSPKRTGGGQPQHF

length: 15
J: TRBJ1-3
V: TRBV7-8
D: NA
CDR3: CASSLGVGSGNTIYF

length: 13
J: TRBJ1-5
V: TRBV7-9
D: NA
CDR3: CASSLAGAVPQHF

length: 17
J: TRBJ2-3
V: TRBV2
D: NA
CDR3: CASSDISRRGSTDTQYF

length: 17
J: TRBJ2-7
V: TRBV7-6
D: TRBD1
CDR3: CASSLFQGDQSSYEQYF

length: 18
J: TRBJ2-1
V: TRBV28
D: NA
CDR3: CASSGGGLGPGTYNEQFF

length: 14
J: TRBJ1-4
V: TRBV7-2
D: NA
CDR3: CASSYRVGNEKLFF

length: 14
J: TRBJ2-2
V: TRBV6-5
D: TRBD1
CDR3: CASSLNRGTGELFF

length: 13
J: TRBJ1-4
V: TRBV11-2
D: NA
CDR3: CASSLGDLAKLFF

length: 16
J: TRBJ1-1
V: TRBV27
D: NA
CDR3: CASSPVRTDMNTEAFF

length: 17
J: TRBJ1-4
V: TRBV4-1
D: NA
CDR3: CASSQGAQGGASEKLFF

length: 16
J: TRBJ2-3
V: TRBV7-6
D: TRBD2
CDR3: CASSSASGRAGDTQYF

length: 14
J: TRBJ2-3
V: TRBV29-1
D: TRBD2
CDR3: CSVELAGASDTQYF

length: 14
J: TRBJ1-2
V: TRBV7-3
D: NA
CDR3: CASSKRGANYGYTF